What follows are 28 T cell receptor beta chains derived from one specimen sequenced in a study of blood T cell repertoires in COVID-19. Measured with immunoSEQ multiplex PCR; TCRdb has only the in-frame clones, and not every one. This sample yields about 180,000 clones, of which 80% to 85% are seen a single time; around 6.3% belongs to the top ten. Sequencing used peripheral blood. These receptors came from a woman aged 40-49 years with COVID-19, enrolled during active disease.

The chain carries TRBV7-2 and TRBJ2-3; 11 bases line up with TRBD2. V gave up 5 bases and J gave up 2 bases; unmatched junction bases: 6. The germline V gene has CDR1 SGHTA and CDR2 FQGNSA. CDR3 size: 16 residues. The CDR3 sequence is CASSLRLAGTTDTQYF. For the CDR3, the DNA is TGTGCCAGCAGCCTAAGACTAGCGGGGACCACAGATACGCAGTATTTT.

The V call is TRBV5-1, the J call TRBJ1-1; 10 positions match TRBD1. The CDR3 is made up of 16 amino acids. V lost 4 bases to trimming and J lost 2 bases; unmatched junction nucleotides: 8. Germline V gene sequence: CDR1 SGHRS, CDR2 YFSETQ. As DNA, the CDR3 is TGCGCCAGCAGCCGGGACAGGGGAGACTTTAACACTGAAGCTTTCTTT. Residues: CASSRDRGDFNTEAFF.

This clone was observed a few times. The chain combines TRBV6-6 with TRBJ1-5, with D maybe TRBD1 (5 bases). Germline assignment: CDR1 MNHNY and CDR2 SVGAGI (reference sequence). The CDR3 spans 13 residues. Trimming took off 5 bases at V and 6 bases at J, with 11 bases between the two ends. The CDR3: CASSIGGSQPQHF. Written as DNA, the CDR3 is TGTGCCAGCAGTATCGGGGGGAGTCAGCCCCAGCATTTT.

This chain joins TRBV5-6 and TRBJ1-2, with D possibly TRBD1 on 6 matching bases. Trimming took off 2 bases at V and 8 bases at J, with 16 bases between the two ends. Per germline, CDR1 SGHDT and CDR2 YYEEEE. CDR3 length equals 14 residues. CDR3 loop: CASSFETGRQGYTF. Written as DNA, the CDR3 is TGTGCCAGCAGCTTTGAGACAGGTCGTCAAGGCTACACCTTC.

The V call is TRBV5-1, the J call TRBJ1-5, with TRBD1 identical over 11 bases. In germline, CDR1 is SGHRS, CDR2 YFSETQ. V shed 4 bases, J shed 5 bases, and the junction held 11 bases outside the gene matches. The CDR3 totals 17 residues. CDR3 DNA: TGCGCCAGCAGCCCCCTGGGACAGGGGGGTAACCATCAGCCCCAGCATTTT. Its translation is CASSPLGQGGNHQPQHF.

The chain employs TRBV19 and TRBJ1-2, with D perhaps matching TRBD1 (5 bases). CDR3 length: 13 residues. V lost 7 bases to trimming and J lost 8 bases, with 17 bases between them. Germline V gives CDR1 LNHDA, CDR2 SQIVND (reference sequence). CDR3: CASTGGTRRGYTF. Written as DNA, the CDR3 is TGTGCCAGTACGGGGGGAACCCGACGGGGCTACACCTTC.

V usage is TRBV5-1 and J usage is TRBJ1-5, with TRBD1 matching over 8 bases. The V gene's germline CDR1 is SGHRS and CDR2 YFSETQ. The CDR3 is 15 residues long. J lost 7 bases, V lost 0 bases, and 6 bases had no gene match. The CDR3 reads CASSLEGTGRQPQHF. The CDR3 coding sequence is TGCGCCAGCAGCTTGGAGGGGACAGGCCGGCAGCCCCAGCATTTT.

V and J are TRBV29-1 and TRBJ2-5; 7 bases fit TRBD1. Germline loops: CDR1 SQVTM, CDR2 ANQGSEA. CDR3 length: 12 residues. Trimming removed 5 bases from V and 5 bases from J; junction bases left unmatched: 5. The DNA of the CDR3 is TGCAGCGTTCGACAGGGCGGGGAGACCCAGTACTTC. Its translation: CSVRQGGETQYF.

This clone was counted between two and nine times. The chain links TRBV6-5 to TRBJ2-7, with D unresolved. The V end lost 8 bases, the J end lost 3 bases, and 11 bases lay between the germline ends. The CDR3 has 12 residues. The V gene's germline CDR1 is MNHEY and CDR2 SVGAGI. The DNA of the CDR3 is TGTGCCAGCGGAGCTGAGATCTACGAGCAGTACTTC. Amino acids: CASGAEIYEQYF.

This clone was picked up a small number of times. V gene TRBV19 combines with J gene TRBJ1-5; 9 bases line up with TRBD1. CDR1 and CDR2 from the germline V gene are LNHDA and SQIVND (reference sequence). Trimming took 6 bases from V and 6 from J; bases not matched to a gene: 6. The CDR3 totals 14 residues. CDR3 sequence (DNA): TGTGCCAGTAGAAATCGACAGGGGGGTCAGCCCCAGCATTTT. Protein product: CASRNRQGGQPQHF.

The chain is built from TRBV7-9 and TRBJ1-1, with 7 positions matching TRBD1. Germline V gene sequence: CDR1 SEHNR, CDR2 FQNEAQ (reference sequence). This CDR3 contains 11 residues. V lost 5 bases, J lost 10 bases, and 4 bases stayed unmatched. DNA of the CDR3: TGTGCCAGCAGCCTACGGGACAGAGCTTTCTTT. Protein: CASSLRDRAFF. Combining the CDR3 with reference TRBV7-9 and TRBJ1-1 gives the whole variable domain DTGVSQNPRHKITKRGQNVTFRCDPISEHNRLYWYRQTLGQGPEFLTYFQNEAQLEKSRLLSDRFSAERPKGSFSTLEIQRTEQGDSAMYLCASSLRDRAFFGQGTRLTVV.

CDR3 in amino acids: CASSQDITGTDTQYF. In nucleotides, the CDR3 is TGTGCCAGCAGCCAAGATATCACGGGCACAGATACGCAGTATTTT. The V and J genes are TRBV14 and TRBJ2-3; D gene uncertain. Germline lookup yields CDR1 SGHDN and CDR2 FVKESK. The ends were cut back, 0 bases at V and 1 base at J, with 8 bases in the middle. This CDR3 has 15 amino acids.

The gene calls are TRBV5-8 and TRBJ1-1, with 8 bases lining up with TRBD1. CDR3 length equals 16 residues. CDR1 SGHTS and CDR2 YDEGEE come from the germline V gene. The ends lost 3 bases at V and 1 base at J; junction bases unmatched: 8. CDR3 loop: CASSWPGTGRNTEAFF. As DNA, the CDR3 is TGTGCCAGCAGCTGGCCCGGGACAGGCAGGAACACTGAAGCTTTCTTT.

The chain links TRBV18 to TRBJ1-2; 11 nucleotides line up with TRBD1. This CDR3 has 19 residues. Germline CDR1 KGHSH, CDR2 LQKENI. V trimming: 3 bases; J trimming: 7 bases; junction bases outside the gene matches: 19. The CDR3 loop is CASSPQPPGQGAQYGGYTF. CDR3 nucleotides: TGTGCCAGCTCACCGCAACCCCCCGGACAGGGGGCGCAATATGGTGGCTACACCTTC.

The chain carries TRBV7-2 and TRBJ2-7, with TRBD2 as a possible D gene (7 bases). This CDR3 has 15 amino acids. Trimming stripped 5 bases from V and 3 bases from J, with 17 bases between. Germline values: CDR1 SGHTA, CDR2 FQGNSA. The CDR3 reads CASSHRGAKNYEQYF. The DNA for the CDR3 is TGTGCCAGCAGCCACCGGGGGGCTAAGAACTACGAGCAGTACTTC.

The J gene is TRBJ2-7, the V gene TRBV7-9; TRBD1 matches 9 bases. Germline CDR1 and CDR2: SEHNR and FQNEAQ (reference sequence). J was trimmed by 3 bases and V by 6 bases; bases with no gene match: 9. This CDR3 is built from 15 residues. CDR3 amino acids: CASSSPGTGNYEQYF. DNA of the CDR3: TGTGCCAGCAGTTCTCCAGGGACAGGGAACTACGAGCAGTACTTC.

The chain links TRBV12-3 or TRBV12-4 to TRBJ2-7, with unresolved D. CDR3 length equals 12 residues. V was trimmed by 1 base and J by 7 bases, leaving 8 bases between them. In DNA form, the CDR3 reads TGTGCCAGCAGTTTAGTCGGGTGGGAGCAGTACTTC. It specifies CASSLVGWEQYF.

The CDR3 DNA reads as TGTGCCAGTAGTATAGCCCGGGACACCATATATTTT. This encodes CASSIARDTIYF. The rearrangement uses TRBV19 and TRBJ1-3, with D uncertain. From germline, CDR1 is LNHDA and CDR2 SQIVND (reference sequence). This CDR3 has 12 residues. V was shortened by 1 base and J by 8 bases, with 6 bases between the two germline ends. The complete variable domain, with remaining parts taken from reference TRBV19 and TRBJ1-3, reads DGGITQSPKYLFRKEGQNVTLSCEQNLNHDAMYWYRQDPGQGLRLIYYSQIVNDFQKGDIAEGYSVSREKKESFPLTVTSAQKNPTAFYLCASSIARDTIYFGEGSWLTVV.

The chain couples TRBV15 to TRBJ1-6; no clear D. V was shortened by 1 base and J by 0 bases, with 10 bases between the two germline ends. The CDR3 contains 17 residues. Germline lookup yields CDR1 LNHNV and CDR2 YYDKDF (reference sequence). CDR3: CATSRVSRSSYNSPLHF. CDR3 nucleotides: TGTGCCACCAGCAGAGTATCCCGGAGCTCCTATAATTCACCCCTCCACTTT.

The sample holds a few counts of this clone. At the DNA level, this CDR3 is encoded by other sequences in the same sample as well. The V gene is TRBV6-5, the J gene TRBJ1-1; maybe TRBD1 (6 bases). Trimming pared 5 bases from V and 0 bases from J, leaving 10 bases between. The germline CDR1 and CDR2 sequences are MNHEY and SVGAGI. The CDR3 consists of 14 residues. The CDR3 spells CASSPRGLNTEAFF. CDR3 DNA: TGTGCCAGCAGTCCCAGGGGACTGAACACTGAAGCTTTCTTT.

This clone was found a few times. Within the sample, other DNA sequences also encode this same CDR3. This CDR3 is CSVEVGEGQPQHF. The DNA of the CDR3 is TGCAGCGTTGAAGTGGGAGAGGGTCAGCCCCAGCATTTT. The genes are TRBV29-1 and TRBJ1-5; the D is unclear. Between the trimmed V and J ends, which lost 1 base and 6 bases, there was a span of 10 bases. The CDR3 contains 13 residues. CDR1 is SQVTM and CDR2 is ANQGSEA in the germline V gene.

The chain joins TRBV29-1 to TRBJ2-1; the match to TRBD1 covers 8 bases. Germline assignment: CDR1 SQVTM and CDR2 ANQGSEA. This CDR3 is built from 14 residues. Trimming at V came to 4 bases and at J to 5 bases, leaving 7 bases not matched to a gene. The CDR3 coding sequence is TGCAGCGTTGTGGACAGGGAAAAAAACAATGAGCAGTTCTTC. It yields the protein CSVVDREKNNEQFF.

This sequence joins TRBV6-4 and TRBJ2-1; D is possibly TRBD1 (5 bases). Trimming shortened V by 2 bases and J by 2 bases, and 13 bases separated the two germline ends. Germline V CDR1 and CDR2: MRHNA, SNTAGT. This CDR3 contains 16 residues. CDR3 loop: CASSDGPGYAYNEQFF. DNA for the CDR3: TGTGCCAGCAGTGACGGGCCAGGGTACGCCTACAATGAGCAGTTCTTC.

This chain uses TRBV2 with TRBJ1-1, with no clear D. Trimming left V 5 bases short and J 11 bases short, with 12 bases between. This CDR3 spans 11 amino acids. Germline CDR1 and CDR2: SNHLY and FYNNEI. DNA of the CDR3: TGTGCCAGCAGTAGGAGGGATGGGGCTTTCTTT. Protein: CASSRRDGAFF.

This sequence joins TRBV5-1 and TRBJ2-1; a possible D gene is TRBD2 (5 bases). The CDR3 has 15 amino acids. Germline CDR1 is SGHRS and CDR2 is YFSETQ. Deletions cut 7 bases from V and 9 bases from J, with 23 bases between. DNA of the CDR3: TGCGCCAGCTGCCAAGAGGGCTTTGCGCTTATTGAGCAGTTCTTC. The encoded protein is CASCQEGFALIEQFF.

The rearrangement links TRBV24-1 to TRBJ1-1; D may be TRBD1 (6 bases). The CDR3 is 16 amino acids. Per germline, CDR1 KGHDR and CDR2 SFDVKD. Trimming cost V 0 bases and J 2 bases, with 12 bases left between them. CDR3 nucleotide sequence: TGTGCCACCAGTGATTTGGGGAGGGGGAGAAACACTGAAGCTTTCTTT. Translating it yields CATSDLGRGRNTEAFF.

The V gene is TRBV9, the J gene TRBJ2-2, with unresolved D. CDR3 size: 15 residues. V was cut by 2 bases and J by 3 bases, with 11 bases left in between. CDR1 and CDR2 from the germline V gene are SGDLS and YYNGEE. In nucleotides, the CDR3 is TGTGCCAGCAGCGTCTCAGGATATTACACCGGGGAGCTGTTTTTT. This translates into CASSVSGYYTGELFF.

The CDR3: CASSSGTGKNGYTF. The CDR3 DNA is TGTGCCAGCAGTTCCGGGACAGGGAAAAATGGCTACACCTTC. This chain connects TRBV6-5 to TRBJ1-2; 9 nucleotides line up with TRBD1. J gave up 6 bases and V 4 bases, and 6 bases lay outside the gene matches. This CDR3 is built from 14 residues. Per germline, CDR1 MNHEY and CDR2 SVGAGI.